These T cell receptor beta chains were read from a single sample in a study of PD-1 blockade in classical Hodgkin lymphoma. TCRdb's copy holds only in-frame clones and misses some; the assay was immunoSEQ multiplex PCR. The table lists fewer than 40,000 clones, approximately 90% of them singletons. Sequenced material: CD4+ T cells from blood. These receptors came from a human donor with classical Hodgkin lymphoma. Both conserved end residues are part of each CDR3. Fields, in order: V gene, clone size, D gene, J gene, CDR3 DNA, CDR3 protein. D genes are given only for firm matches. A row's size may be missing; if present it is once, few, many or a size class.

TRBV5-1	NA	NA	TRBJ1-1	TGCGCCAGCAGCTCGGACCTATTTGAAGCTTTCTTT	CASSSDLFEAFF
TRBV10-3	few	NA	TRBJ1-5	TGTGCCATCAGTGAGTCGGGGGATAAACAGCCCCAGCATTTT	CAISESGDKQPQHF
TRBV7-9	few	NA	TRBJ1-4	TGTGCCAGCAGCTTTAAGGGGGTTGACGGAAAACTGTTTTTT	CASSFKGVDGKLFF
TRBV18	NA	TRBD1	TRBJ1-3	TGTGCCAGCTCACCTGACAGGGCGGGAAACACCATATATTTT	CASSPDRAGNTIYF
TRBV28	once	NA	TRBJ2-2	TGTGCCAGCACCTTATCCGGGACGCCCACCGGGGAGCTGTTTTTT	CASTLSGTPTGELFF
TRBV18	NA	NA	TRBJ2-5	TGTGCCAGCTCACCTCTGTACCAAGAGACCCAGTACTTC	CASSPLYQETQYF
TRBV6-1	NA	NA	TRBJ1-3	TGTGCCAGCGCCCAAAGCTCTGGAAACACCATATATTTT	CASAQSSGNTIYF
TRBV5-1	NA	NA	TRBJ2-7	TGCGCCAGCAGCTTAAGAGCCTTCACAACCTACTCCTACGAGCAGTACTTC	CASSLRAFTTYSYEQYF
TRBV15	NA	NA	TRBJ2-7	TGTGCCACCAGCAGACCCCCGTCAGTCGAGCAGTACTTC	CATSRPPSVEQYF
TRBV7-8	NA	NA	TRBJ1-6	TGTGCCAGCAGCTTAGGGGATAGAGGTGCGAGTTCACCCCTCCACTTT	CASSLGDRGASSPLHF
TRBV9	NA	NA	TRBJ2-3	TGTGCCAGCAGCGGCACCGAGGGAGATACGCAGTATTTT	CASSGTEGDTQYF
TRBV15	NA	NA	TRBJ1-2	TGTGCCACCAGCGAATGGGACCGAAACTATGGCTACACCTTC	CATSEWDRNYGYTF
TRBV9	NA	TRBD2	TRBJ2-3	TGTGCCAGCAGCGTAGTTGGCGGGAGGGCGTCAGATACGCAGTATTTT	CASSVVGGRASDTQYF
TRBV18	NA	NA	TRBJ1-2	TGTGCCAGCTCAACTAATAACTATGGCTACACCTTC	CASSTNNYGYTF
TRBV5-6	once	NA	TRBJ1-1	TGTGCCAGCAGCTACCTTCTGACAGACGTGAACACTGAAGCTTTCTTT	CASSYLLTDVNTEAFF
TRBV11-2	NA	NA	TRBJ1-3	TGTGCCAGCAGCTTAGTCGGGGGGCCTGGAAACACCATATATTTT	CASSLVGGPGNTIYF
TRBV18	NA	NA	TRBJ1-2	TGTGCCAGCTCACCAGCGACAGTGAACTATGGCTACACCTTC	CASSPATVNYGYTF
TRBV20-1	NA	NA	TRBJ2-3	TGCAGTCCTATGACAGATACGCAGTATTTT	CSPMTDTQYF
TRBV2	NA	NA	TRBJ2-2	TGTGCCAGCTCTCAACAGACAGATAACACCGGGGAGCTGTTTTTT	CASSQQTDNTGELFF
TRBV10-3	NA	NA	TRBJ1-5	TGTGCCATCAGTGAAATCGATCAGCCCCAGCATTTT	CAISEIDQPQHF
TRBV18	few	NA	TRBJ1-5	TGTGCCAGCTCACCACTCTCAGGGGTCAATCAGCCCCAGCATTTT	CASSPLSGVNQPQHF
TRBV7-8	NA	NA	TRBJ1-1	TGTGCCAGCAGCCGTACAGGGCGGGGCACTGAAGCTTTCTTT	CASSRTGRGTEAFF
TRBV2	NA	TRBD1	TRBJ2-2	TGTGCCAGCAGTGGACAGGGGATGAGCACCGGGGAGCTGTTTTTT	CASSGQGMSTGELFF
TRBV5-7	NA	NA	TRBJ2-7	TGTGCCAGCAGCTTCTCATTCAGGGGCTACGAGCAGTACTTC	CASSFSFRGYEQYF
TRBV14	NA	TRBD1	TRBJ2-7	TGTGCCAGCAGCCTAAGGACAGGGACCACCTACGAGCAGTACTTC	CASSLRTGTTYEQYF
TRBV27	NA	NA	TRBJ1-5	TGTGCCAGCAGTTTCTTACCTAATCAGCCCCAGCATTTT	CASSFLPNQPQHF
TRBV7-9	once	NA	TRBJ2-5	TGTGCCAGCAGCTTAGCGCGGTCAGGAACAGAGACCCAGTACTTC	CASSLARSGTETQYF
TRBV5-1	NA	NA	TRBJ2-2	TGCGCCAGCAGGGACCAAGGACTGTCCGGGGAGCTGTTTTTT	CASRDQGLSGELFF
TRBV6-1	NA	NA	TRBJ1-3	TGTGCCAGCAGTGACTCTGGAAACACCATATATTTT	CASSDSGNTIYF
TRBV19	NA	TRBD1	TRBJ1-2	TGTGCCAGTAACGACAGGGGTTATGGCTACACCTTC	CASNDRGYGYTF
TRBV6-5	once	TRBD1	TRBJ1-1	TGTGCCAGCAGTAAACAGGGGTCTGCTTTCTTT	CASSKQGSAFF
TRBV29-1	NA	NA	TRBJ1-2	TGCAGCGTTACTCAAACCAGGGGCTATGGCTACACCTTC	CSVTQTRGYGYTF
TRBV28	NA	NA	TRBJ1-2	TGTGCCAGCAGTCCACCTACAGGGATGAGGGGCTACACCTTC	CASSPPTGMRGYTF
TRBV4-3	once	NA	TRBJ1-2	TGCGCCAGCAGCCAAGATCAAGGGAGAGATGGCTACACCTTC	CASSQDQGRDGYTF
TRBV18	NA	NA	TRBJ1-2	TGTGCCAGCTCACCGGACGGAGACTATGGCTACACCTTC	CASSPDGDYGYTF
TRBV9	NA	NA	TRBJ1-3	TGTGCCAGCAGCCTAACTTTGACGTACACATCGGCAAACACCATATATTTT	CASSLTLTYTSANTIYF
TRBV19	NA	TRBD1	TRBJ1-2	TGTGCCAGTAGTATAAGCCAGGGGGCAAAGGCTAACTATGGCTACACCTTC	CASSISQGAKANYGYTF
TRBV30	few	TRBD1	TRBJ1-1	TGTGCCTGGAGTGAGTTAGCAGGGGGACATGGGGCTTTCTTT	CAWSELAGGHGAFF
TRBV7-2	NA	NA	TRBJ1-5	TGTGCCAGCAGCTTAGGACATAGCAATCAGCCCCAGCATTTT	CASSLGHSNQPQHF
TRBV6-6	NA	NA	TRBJ1-2	TGTGCCAGCAGTTGGACAGCTAACTATGGCTACACCTTC	CASSWTANYGYTF
TRBV5-1	NA	NA	TRBJ2-5	TGCGCCAGCAGAGCGGAAGAGACCCAGTACTTC	CASRAEETQYF
TRBV28	NA	NA	TRBJ2-5	TGTGCCAGCAGTTACTTCCGTAGGCGACTGCAGGGTGAGACCCAGTACTTC	CASSYFRRRLQGETQYF
TRBV6-5	NA	TRBD2	TRBJ2-2	TGTGCCAGCAGTTGGGGGGGTCGGCGTGACACCGGGGAGCTGTTTTTT	CASSWGGRRDTGELFF
TRBV7-2	NA	NA	TRBJ1-3	TGTGCCAGCAGCTTAGCCCCTACAGGGTCAGGATCTGGAAACACCATATATTTT	CASSLAPTGSGSGNTIYF
TRBV28	NA	NA	TRBJ2-7	TGTGCCAGCAGCTCCCGGGTCAACGAGCAGTACTTC	CASSSRVNEQYF
TRBV7-6	NA	NA	TRBJ1-1	TGTGCCAGCAGCCGGATGGGGCAGGACACTGAAGCTTTCTTT	CASSRMGQDTEAFF
TRBV5-1	NA	TRBD1	TRBJ2-2	TGCGCCAGCAGCCCCGGACAGGGGGGCACCGGGGAGCTGTTTTTT	CASSPGQGGTGELFF
TRBV19	NA	NA	TRBJ2-7	TGTGCCAGTAGTATAAAGACAGATTGGATGTACGAGCAGTACTTC	CASSIKTDWMYEQYF
TRBV5-1	few	NA	TRBJ1-3	TGCGCCAGCAGCTTGGCCTCTGGAAACACCATATATTTT	CASSLASGNTIYF
TRBV7-2	NA	TRBD2	TRBJ2-4	TGTGCCAGCAGCCCCGGACTAGCAGCCAAAAACATTCAGTACTTC	CASSPGLAAKNIQYF
TRBV14	NA	NA	TRBJ1-2	TGTGCCAGCAGCCACGGGACTTCGTCTGGCTACACCTTC	CASSHGTSSGYTF
TRBV2	NA	NA	TRBJ2-5	TGTGCCAGCAAGCCCCTAGCAGGTCAGGTAGAGACCCAGTACTTC	CASKPLAGQVETQYF
TRBV28	NA	TRBD2	TRBJ2-1	TGTGCCAGCAGTTCCGGAACGGGAGGGGAGAATGAGCAGTTCTTC	CASSSGTGGENEQFF
TRBV7-2	NA	TRBD1	TRBJ1-2	TGTGCCAGCAGCTCTTACCGGGACAGTCGCAACTATGCGGTCTCGGGCTACACCTTC	CASSSYRDSRNYAVSGYTF
TRBV19	once	TRBD1	TRBJ2-7	TGTGCCAGTAGTACCGCCGGGACAGCCCTCTACGAGCAGTACTTC	CASSTAGTALYEQYF